This TCR beta chain derives from a study of cytomegalovirus exposure and HLA in healthy donors. Regarding the study as a whole: It was about 150 TCR beta chains that were listed as cytomegalovirus-associated. Subsequent analysis found a tendency for first-cohort TCR clusters to co-occur within the roughly 130 validation repertoires. The classifier was said to identify cytomegalovirus status with high specificity and sensitivity.

CDR1 is MNHEY and CDR2 is SMNVEV in the germline V gene (reference sequence). Trimming pared 8 bases from V and 9 bases from J, leaving 11 bases between. The CDR3 is 10 amino acids. As for this clone: Its antigen is unidentified.

The protocol was immunoSEQ multiplex PCR, while the TCRdb copy is restricted to in-frame clones and leaves out a portion. Of about 190,000 clones listed, 84% are singletons. Specimen: PBMCs. The clonotype was recovered from a man younger than 35 in good health and CMV-seropositive. The chain recombines TRBV27 with TRBJ2-7, with unresolved D. DNA of the CDR3: TGTGCCAGCTCAGTCCACCGGCAGTACTTC. Its protein is CASSVHRQYF.